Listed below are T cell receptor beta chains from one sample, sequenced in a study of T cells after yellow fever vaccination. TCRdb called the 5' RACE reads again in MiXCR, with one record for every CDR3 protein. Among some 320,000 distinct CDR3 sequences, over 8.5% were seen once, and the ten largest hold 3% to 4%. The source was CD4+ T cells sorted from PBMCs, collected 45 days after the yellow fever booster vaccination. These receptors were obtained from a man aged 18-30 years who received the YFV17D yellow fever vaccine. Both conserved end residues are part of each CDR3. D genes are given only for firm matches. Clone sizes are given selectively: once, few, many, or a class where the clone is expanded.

cdr3_aa: CASSHRDRGQNEQFF
cdr3_nt: TGTGCCAGCAGTCACCGGGACAGGGGGCAAAATGAGCAGTTCTTC
d_call: TRBD1
j_call: TRBJ2-1
clone_size: NA
v_call: TRBV11-3

cdr3_aa: CASSPRGTANTEAFF
cdr3_nt: TGTGCCAGCTCACCCCGTGGGACAGCGAACACTGAAGCTTTCTTT
d_call: TRBD1
j_call: TRBJ1-1
clone_size: few
v_call: TRBV18

cdr3_aa: CSALSYNQMGRIDEQFF
cdr3_nt: TGCAGTGCCCTCTCGTACAATCAGATGGGCAGGATAGATGAGCAGTTCTTC
d_call: NA
j_call: TRBJ2-1
clone_size: few
v_call: TRBV20-1

cdr3_aa: CASSGTGSDQPQHF
cdr3_nt: TGTGCCAGCAGTGGGACAGGGTCAGATCAGCCCCAGCATTTT
d_call: TRBD1
j_call: TRBJ1-5
clone_size: NA
v_call: TRBV2

cdr3_aa: CASSDGAEGETQYF
cdr3_nt: TGTGCCAGCTCAGATGGGGCAGAGGGAGAGACCCAGTACTTC
d_call: NA
j_call: TRBJ2-5
clone_size: NA
v_call: TRBV18

cdr3_aa: CATSDPVAGYNEQFF
cdr3_nt: TGTGCCACCAGTGATCCAGTGGCGGGTTACAATGAGCAGTTCTTC
d_call: NA
j_call: TRBJ2-1
clone_size: NA
v_call: TRBV24-1

cdr3_aa: CASRRSGQSRNTEAFF
cdr3_nt: TGTGCCAGCAGGAGATCGGGACAGAGCAGGAACACTGAAGCTTTCTTT
d_call: TRBD1
j_call: TRBJ1-1
clone_size: few
v_call: TRBV25-1

cdr3_aa: CASSEVGVRSPLHF
cdr3_nt: TGTGCCAGCAGTGAAGTTGGGGTAAGGTCACCCCTCCACTTT
d_call: NA
j_call: TRBJ1-6
clone_size: few
v_call: TRBV2

cdr3_aa: CAWRGIYEQYF
cdr3_nt: TGTGCCTGGAGGGGGATTTACGAGCAGTACTTC
d_call: NA
j_call: TRBJ2-7
clone_size: NA
v_call: TRBV30

cdr3_aa: CASSVDHTDTQYF
cdr3_nt: TGTGCCAGCAGCGTAGACCACACAGATACGCAGTATTTT
d_call: NA
j_call: TRBJ2-3
clone_size: few
v_call: TRBV9

cdr3_aa: CASSDGRNPYEQYF
cdr3_nt: TGTGCCAGCAGTGACGGACGGAACCCCTACGAGCAGTACTTC
d_call: NA
j_call: TRBJ2-7
clone_size: many
v_call: TRBV2

cdr3_aa: CASSPHGNQPQHF
cdr3_nt: TGTGCCAGCTCGCCCCATGGCAATCAGCCCCAGCATTTT
d_call: NA
j_call: TRBJ1-5
clone_size: NA
v_call: TRBV9

cdr3_aa: CASSFDTNTGELFF
cdr3_nt: TGTGCCAGCAGCTTTGACACGAACACCGGGGAGCTGTTTTTT
d_call: NA
j_call: TRBJ2-2
clone_size: few
v_call: TRBV5-4

cdr3_aa: CASSPNAYQPQHF
cdr3_nt: TGTGCCAGCAGCCCGAACGCCTATCAGCCCCAGCATTTT
d_call: NA
j_call: TRBJ1-5
clone_size: few
v_call: TRBV7-2

cdr3_aa: CASSQGRGGGRQETQYF
cdr3_nt: TGTGCCAGCAGCCAAGGGCGCGGCGGGGGGAGACAAGAGACCCAGTACTTC
d_call: TRBD2
j_call: TRBJ2-5
clone_size: many
v_call: TRBV4-2

cdr3_aa: CASRLAGGSYNEQFF
cdr3_nt: TGTGCCAGCAGATTAGCGGGGGGGTCCTACAATGAGCAGTTCTTC
d_call: TRBD2
j_call: TRBJ2-1
clone_size: NA
v_call: TRBV6-5

cdr3_aa: CASNLEANRPFF
cdr3_nt: TGTGCCAGCAACCTCGAGGCCAACCGCCCGTTCTTC
d_call: NA
j_call: TRBJ2-1
clone_size: NA
v_call: TRBV5-4

cdr3_aa: CASRHRAYNEKLFF
cdr3_nt: TGTGCCAGCAGACACAGGGCCTATAATGAAAAACTGTTTTTT
d_call: NA
j_call: TRBJ1-4
clone_size: few
v_call: TRBV12-3/TRBV12-4

cdr3_aa: CASSDSMNTEAFF
cdr3_nt: TGCGCCAGCAGCGACAGCATGAACACTGAAGCTTTCTTT
d_call: NA
j_call: TRBJ1-1
clone_size: NA
v_call: TRBV5-1

cdr3_aa: CASSFPGDTGELFF
cdr3_nt: TGCGCCAGCAGCTTTCCAGGAGACACCGGGGAGCTGTTTTTT
d_call: NA
j_call: TRBJ2-2
clone_size: many
v_call: TRBV5-1

cdr3_aa: CASSSGDTGELFF
cdr3_nt: TGTGCTAGCTCGTCAGGGGACACCGGGGAGCTGTTTTTT
d_call: NA
j_call: TRBJ2-2
clone_size: NA
v_call: TRBV7-7

cdr3_aa: CSARTGSYEQYF
cdr3_nt: TGCAGTGCTAGAACAGGATCCTACGAGCAGTACTTC
d_call: NA
j_call: TRBJ2-7
clone_size: few
v_call: TRBV20-1

cdr3_aa: CASSKGGGRYNEQFF
cdr3_nt: TGTGCCAGCAGCAAAGGCGGGGGGAGATACAATGAGCAGTTCTTC
d_call: NA
j_call: TRBJ2-1
clone_size: NA
v_call: TRBV21-1

cdr3_aa: CASSTGGLNTEAFF
cdr3_nt: TGTGCCAGCAGCACAGGGGGGTTGAACACTGAAGCTTTCTTT
d_call: TRBD1
j_call: TRBJ1-1
clone_size: NA
v_call: TRBV28

cdr3_aa: CASSLRDRGGDEQFF
cdr3_nt: TGTGCCAGCAGCCTCCGGGACAGGGGTGGCGATGAGCAGTTCTTC
d_call: TRBD1
j_call: TRBJ2-1
clone_size: few
v_call: TRBV3-1

cdr3_aa: CASSQGGGRGLYEQYF
cdr3_nt: TGCGCCAGCAGCCAAGGAGGGGGCAGGGGGCTCTACGAGCAGTACTTC
d_call: TRBD1
j_call: TRBJ2-7
clone_size: NA
v_call: TRBV4-1

cdr3_aa: CASSLEWLSSDTQYF
cdr3_nt: TGTGCCAGCAGCTTAGAGTGGCTAAGCTCCGATACGCAGTATTTT
d_call: NA
j_call: TRBJ2-3
clone_size: few
v_call: TRBV11-2

cdr3_aa: CASRRTGTATDTQYF
cdr3_nt: TGTGCCAGCAGGCGAACCGGGACAGCCACAGATACGCAGTATTTT
d_call: TRBD1
j_call: TRBJ2-3
clone_size: NA
v_call: TRBV7-3

cdr3_aa: CASTRQGVDNEQFF
cdr3_nt: TGTGCCAGCACTCGACAGGGTGTGGACAATGAGCAGTTCTTC
d_call: TRBD1
j_call: TRBJ2-1
clone_size: NA
v_call: TRBV7-9

cdr3_aa: CASSLGLRVNTEAFF
cdr3_nt: TGCGCCAGCAGCTTAGGGCTTAGGGTGAACACTGAAGCTTTCTTT
d_call: NA
j_call: TRBJ1-1
clone_size: few
v_call: TRBV5-1

cdr3_aa: CASSEPAGETQYF
cdr3_nt: TGTGCCAGCAGCGAGCCGGCGGGGGAGACCCAGTACTTC
d_call: NA
j_call: TRBJ2-5
clone_size: few
v_call: TRBV9

cdr3_aa: CATSRDPASTDTQYF
cdr3_nt: TGTGCCACCAGCAGAGATCCAGCGAGCACAGATACGCAGTATTTT
d_call: NA
j_call: TRBJ2-3
clone_size: NA
v_call: TRBV15

cdr3_aa: CSAIPLAGGPNEQFF
cdr3_nt: TGCAGTGCTATCCCTCTAGCGGGGGGGCCCAATGAGCAGTTCTTC
d_call: TRBD2
j_call: TRBJ2-1
clone_size: NA
v_call: TRBV20-1

cdr3_aa: CASSGIGAGENNEQFF
cdr3_nt: TGTGCCAGCAGTGGCATAGGGGCGGGGGAAAACAATGAGCAGTTCTTC
d_call: TRBD2
j_call: TRBJ2-1
clone_size: NA
v_call: TRBV6-5

cdr3_aa: CASSPPNSPLHF
cdr3_nt: TGTGCCAGCAGCCCCCCTAATTCACCCCTCCACTTT
d_call: NA
j_call: TRBJ1-6
clone_size: few
v_call: TRBV6-5

cdr3_aa: CASSPGGSGGGYTF
cdr3_nt: TGTGCCAGCAGTCCGGGGGGTTCCGGGGGCGGCTACACCTTC
d_call: NA
j_call: TRBJ1-2
clone_size: many
v_call: TRBV12-3/TRBV12-4

cdr3_aa: CASSLERGADTQYF
cdr3_nt: TGCGCCAGCAGCTTGGAGCGGGGGGCAGATACGCAGTATTTT
d_call: TRBD2
j_call: TRBJ2-3
clone_size: NA
v_call: TRBV5-1

cdr3_aa: CSVAEGSADSPLHF
cdr3_nt: TGCAGCGTTGCCGAGGGGTCAGCGGATTCACCCCTCCACTTT
d_call: NA
j_call: TRBJ1-6
clone_size: NA
v_call: TRBV29-1

cdr3_aa: CASSTRLTQVKGYTF
cdr3_nt: TGTGCCAGCAGCACCCGCCTGACGCAAGTAAAGGGCTACACCTTC
d_call: NA
j_call: TRBJ1-2
clone_size: NA
v_call: TRBV7-2

cdr3_aa: CASSSGLERETQYF
cdr3_nt: TGTGCCAGCAGCTCGGGTCTTGAGCGAGAGACCCAGTACTTC
d_call: NA
j_call: TRBJ2-5
clone_size: few
v_call: TRBV5-4

cdr3_aa: CSAPSSGGSSYEQYF
cdr3_nt: TGCAGTGCTCCATCTAGCGGGGGAAGCTCCTACGAGCAGTACTTC
d_call: TRBD2
j_call: TRBJ2-7
clone_size: NA
v_call: TRBV20-1

cdr3_aa: CASSPQGTGGEFF
cdr3_nt: TGTGCCAGCAGCCCCCAAGGGACAGGGGGGGAGTTCTTC
d_call: TRBD1
j_call: TRBJ2-1
clone_size: few
v_call: TRBV9

cdr3_aa: CSAPTGSNSPLHF
cdr3_nt: TGCAGTGCGCCGACAGGGTCAAATTCACCCCTCCACTTT
d_call: TRBD1
j_call: TRBJ1-6
clone_size: once
v_call: TRBV20-1

cdr3_aa: CASTPGTQYF
cdr3_nt: TGTGCCAGCACCCCAGGGACCCAGTACTTC
d_call: NA
j_call: TRBJ2-5
clone_size: few
v_call: TRBV7-9

cdr3_aa: CASSLGQRGTDTQYF
cdr3_nt: TGTGCCAGCAGCCTGGGGCAGCGGGGAACAGATACGCAGTATTTT
d_call: TRBD2
j_call: TRBJ2-3
clone_size: few
v_call: TRBV7-3

cdr3_aa: CASSGPSASTDTQYF
cdr3_nt: TGTGCCAGCAGCGGTCCCTCTGCTAGCACAGATACGCAGTATTTT
d_call: NA
j_call: TRBJ2-3
clone_size: NA
v_call: TRBV5-6

cdr3_aa: CATSDAGTSGETQYF
cdr3_nt: TGTGCCACCAGTGATGCCGGGACTAGCGGGGAGACCCAGTACTTC
d_call: TRBD2
j_call: TRBJ2-5
clone_size: few
v_call: TRBV24-1

cdr3_aa: CSARAKYPGELFF
cdr3_nt: TGCAGTGCTAGAGCTAAGTATCCCGGGGAGCTGTTTTTT
d_call: NA
j_call: TRBJ2-2
clone_size: few
v_call: TRBV20-1

cdr3_aa: CASRGPRSPLHF
cdr3_nt: TGTGCCAGCAGGGGGCCCCGCTCACCCCTCCACTTT
d_call: NA
j_call: TRBJ1-6
clone_size: few
v_call: TRBV7-9

cdr3_aa: CASSLRRDSNSPLHF
cdr3_nt: TGTGCCAGCAGTTTGAGGAGGGACAGTAATTCACCCCTCCACTTT
d_call: TRBD1
j_call: TRBJ1-6
clone_size: NA
v_call: TRBV12-3/TRBV12-4

cdr3_aa: CASSPSRGLHNEQFF
cdr3_nt: TGTGCCAGCAGCCCCTCAAGAGGGCTTCACAATGAGCAGTTCTTC
d_call: NA
j_call: TRBJ2-1
clone_size: few
v_call: TRBV4-2

cdr3_aa: CASTRTSADLTDTQYF
cdr3_nt: TGTGCCAGCACCAGGACGAGTGCTGACCTCACAGATACGCAGTATTTT
d_call: NA
j_call: TRBJ2-3
clone_size: NA
v_call: TRBV6-1

cdr3_aa: CASSDPMIRELFF
cdr3_nt: TGCGCCAGCAGCGACCCTATGATCAGGGAGCTGTTTTTT
d_call: NA
j_call: TRBJ2-2
clone_size: few
v_call: TRBV5-1

cdr3_aa: CARRTGSTGELFF
cdr3_nt: TGTGCCAGGCGGACAGGGAGCACCGGGGAGCTGTTTTTT
d_call: TRBD1
j_call: TRBJ2-2
clone_size: few
v_call: TRBV5-5

cdr3_aa: CASSGGDRGDTQYF
cdr3_nt: TGCGCCAGCAGCGGGGGGGACCGGGGCGATACGCAGTATTTT
d_call: TRBD2
j_call: TRBJ2-3
clone_size: NA
v_call: TRBV5-1

cdr3_aa: CASVPTPPVNMNTEAFF
cdr3_nt: TGCGCCAGCGTACCGACACCACCCGTCAATATGAACACTGAAGCTTTCTTT
d_call: NA
j_call: TRBJ1-1
clone_size: many
v_call: TRBV5-1

cdr3_aa: CSARDAGEKLFF
cdr3_nt: TGCAGTGCTAGAGACGCAGGAGAAAAACTGTTTTTT
d_call: NA
j_call: TRBJ1-4
clone_size: few
v_call: TRBV20-1

cdr3_aa: CASGDSDEQYF
cdr3_nt: TGTGCCAGCGGGGACTCAGACGAGCAGTACTTC
d_call: NA
j_call: TRBJ2-7
clone_size: few
v_call: TRBV6-1

cdr3_aa: CASSLTAGEGNTIYF
cdr3_nt: TGCGCCAGCAGCTTGACAGCGGGAGAGGGAAACACCATATATTTT
d_call: NA
j_call: TRBJ1-3
clone_size: NA
v_call: TRBV5-1